The 17 T cell receptor beta chains in this list originate from one sample, sequenced in a study of memory CD4+ T cells and cytomegalovirus serostatus. Measured with immunoSEQ multiplex PCR; TCRdb has only the in-frame clones, and not every one. The table lists approximately 27,000 clones, approximately 80% of them singletons. Single viable CD3+CD4+CD8-CD45RO+ cells were sorted as the memory CD4+ T cells. The sample taken for sequencing was memory CD4+ T cells from blood. These receptors were obtained from an adult in good health and CMV-seronegative.

The chain links TRBV10-3 to TRBJ1-2, with 12 bases fitting TRBD1. Unmatched junction bases numbered 9, after V lost 8 bases and J lost 5 bases. CDR1 and CDR2 from the germline V gene are ENHRY and SYGVKD. The CDR3 runs to 15 residues. CDR3 sequence (DNA): TGTGCCATCCGGGACAGGGGGCAGGTGCTGTATGGCTACACCTTC. Encoded protein: CAIRDRGQVLYGYTF.

Notes on this clone: This CDR3 is also generated by other DNA sequences in the sample. The chain employs TRBV10-1 and TRBJ2-1, with a weak D call TRBD2 (6 bases). CDR1 is WNHNN and CDR2 is SYGVQD in the germline V gene (reference sequence). With 4 bases removed from V and 5 bases from J, the gap between germline ends came to 9 bases. The CDR3 is 13 amino acids. CDR3 nucleotides: TGCGCCAGCAGTGGGGGACTGAACAATGAGCAGTTCTTC. It codes for CASSGGLNNEQFF.

V gene TRBV6-6 combines with J gene TRBJ2-1, with 10 bases aligning to TRBD2. The length of the CDR3 is 15 residues. Germline CDR1 and CDR2: MNHNY and SVGAGI (reference sequence). V was clipped by 4 bases and J by 6 bases; unmatched bases: 6. The CDR3 region is CASSSSGRAGNEQFF. In nucleotides, the CDR3 is TGTGCCAGCAGTTCCAGCGGGAGGGCCGGCAATGAGCAGTTCTTC.

This chain connects TRBV7-9 to TRBJ1-5, with unresolved D. The germline V and J ends were trimmed by 5 bases and 2 bases, with 10 bases remaining between them. The CDR3 length is 14 residues. Germline V CDR1 and CDR2: SEHNR, FQNEAQ (reference sequence). The CDR3 region has the DNA TGTGCCAGCAGCGCAGACGGGGGCAATCAGCCCCAGCATTTT. It is translated as CASSADGGNQPQHF.

The gene calls are TRBV6-5 and TRBJ1-1; TRBD1 matches 8 bases. The CDR3 consists of 15 residues. V trimming: 0 bases; J trimming: 8 bases; junction bases outside the gene matches: 8. Germline assignment: CDR1 MNHEY and CDR2 SVGAGI. The CDR3 sequence is CASSYSWDRKNEAFF. In DNA form, the CDR3 reads TGTGCCAGCAGTTACTCTTGGGACAGGAAGAACGAAGCTTTCTTT.

The V call is TRBV7-2, the J call TRBJ2-7, with a possible D match to TRBD1 (6 bases). The germline CDR1 and CDR2 sequences are SGHTA and FQGNSA. The CDR3 is 15 amino acids. Deletions cut 5 bases from V and 7 bases from J, with 21 bases between. CDR3 sequence: CASSPVNTGIGEQYF. CDR3 DNA sequence: TGTGCCAGCAGCCCGGTAAATACAGGGATCGGGGAGCAGTACTTC.

V usage is TRBV28 and J usage is TRBJ2-7; D perhaps matches TRBD2 (5 bases). Trimming pared 7 bases from V and 2 bases from J, leaving 12 bases between. CDR1 is MDHEN and CDR2 is SYDVKM in the germline V gene. The CDR3 is made up of 13 amino acids. The CDR3 DNA sequence: TGTGCCAGCACTAGGACTGATACCTACGAGCAGTACTTC. This gives the protein CASTRTDTYEQYF.

The chain is built from TRBV11-3 and TRBJ2-1; 10 bases align to TRBD2. CDR1 and CDR2 (germline): SGHNT, YENEEA. CDR3 length: 17 amino acids. The V and J ends lost 1 base and 7 bases, in that order; junction bases with no gene match: 10. The CDR3 bases are TGTGCCAGCAGCTTAGGAACGCTAGCGGGAGACACTAATGAGCAGTTCTTC. Its protein product is CASSLGTLAGDTNEQFF.

V gene TRBV7-3 combines with J gene TRBJ1-4; D is unclear. CDR1 SGHTA and CDR2 FQGTGA come from the germline V gene. The CDR3 consists of 15 residues. The V end lost 2 bases, the J end lost 0 bases, and 7 bases lay between the germline ends. The CDR3 region has the DNA TGTGCCAGCAGCTTAGGCAGAACAACTAATGAAAAACTGTTTTTT. Protein sequence: CASSLGRTTNEKLFF.

The CDR3, as DNA: TGTGCCATCAGTGCTGCCACTAATGAGCAGTTCTTC. This codes for CAISAATNEQFF. The genes are TRBV10-3 and TRBJ2-1; unclear D gene. V was shortened by 4 bases and J by 7 bases, with 8 bases between the two germline ends. Germline-derived CDR1 and CDR2 are ENHRY and SYGVKD. The CDR3 runs 12 residues.

This clone was detected only once. This chain's CDR3 is CASSVSPDGEQYF. The CDR3 DNA reads as TGTGCCAGCAGCGTTTCTCCTGACGGCGAGCAGTACTTC. The rearrangement joins TRBV9 to TRBJ2-7; no definite D call. CDR1 is SGDLS and CDR2 is YYNGEE in the germline V gene. This CDR3 region has 13 residues. V shed 2 bases and J shed 6 bases, with 12 bases lying between them.

This clone was observed a few times. V is TRBV6-6 and J is TRBJ1-5, with TRBD1 as a possible D gene (6 bases). V lost 10 bases and J lost 0, with 13 bases in between. Germline V gene sequence: CDR1 MNHNY, CDR2 SVGAGI (reference sequence). CDR3 size: 14 residues. The CDR3 sequence: CATLQGYSNQPQHF. CDR3 bases: TGTGCCACCCTGCAGGGGTATAGCAATCAGCCCCAGCATTTT.

The CDR3 reads CASSPGDRGPYTF. The CDR3 DNA reads TGTGCCAGTAGTCCAGGGGACAGGGGGCCCTACACCTTC. The chain joins TRBV19 to TRBJ1-2; 12 positions agree with TRBD1. The germline V gene has CDR1 LNHDA and CDR2 SQIVND (reference sequence). The CDR3 is 13 amino acids. The V gene end was trimmed by 5 bases and the J gene end by 10 bases; junction bases not matched to a gene: 5. Full variable domain (outside the CDR3, taken from reference TRBV19 and TRBJ1-2): DGGITQSPKYLFRKEGQNVTLSCEQNLNHDAMYWYRQDPGQGLRLIYYSQIVNDFQKGDIAEGYSVSREKKESFPLTVTSAQKNPTAFYLCASSPGDRGPYTFGSGTRLTVV.

J is TRBJ1-1 and V is TRBV12-5, with a possible D match to TRBD1 (5 bases). There are 13 residues in the CDR3. Looked up from germline, CDR1 is LGHNT and CDR2 is FRNRAP. Trimming cost V 3 bases and J 1 base, with 6 bases left between them. CDR3 in DNA: TGTGCTAGTGGTTTTGGGGGGAACACTGAAGCTTTCTTT. Encoded protein: CASGFGGNTEAFF. Full variable domain (rest looked up from reference TRBV12-5 and TRBJ1-1): DARVTQTPRHKVTEMGQEVTMRCQPILGHNTVFWYRQTMMQGLELLAYFRNRAPLDDSGMPKDRFSAEMPDATLATLKIQPSEPRDSAVYFCASGFGGNTEAFFGQGTRLTVV.

The chain uses TRBV2 and TRBJ1-4; D is ambiguous. The CDR3 spans 13 residues. Germline lookup yields CDR1 SNHLY and CDR2 FYNNEI. V dropped 9 bases and J dropped 3 bases, with 11 bases sitting between them. Here the CDR3 DNA reads TGTGCCAGTGCCGACGGAGCTAATGAAAAACTGTTTTTT. Its translation: CASADGANEKLFF.

Only a few counts were recorded for this clone. V gene TRBV7-9 combines with J gene TRBJ1-3; D not resolved. Per germline, CDR1 SEHNR and CDR2 FQNEAQ (reference sequence). V lost 5 bases, J lost 2 bases, and 16 bases lay in between. The CDR3 has 16 residues. CDR3 coding DNA: TGTGCCAGCAGCCCAATAGGACGCTACACTGGAAACACCATATATTTT. Encoded protein: CASSPIGRYTGNTIYF.

The table lists this clone with a count of one. The chain recombines TRBV9 with TRBJ2-4, with 10 bases identical to TRBD2. Per germline, CDR1 SGDLS and CDR2 YYNGEE. CDR3 length equals 14 residues. After removal of 0 bases from V and 14 bases from J, the junction contained 8 bases not matched to a gene. The CDR3 bases are TGTGCCAGCAGCGTAGAGTTTAGCGGGGGGCCTAAGTACTTC. Translation: CASSVEFSGGPKYF. The variable domain in full, completed from reference TRBV9 and TRBJ2-4, reads DSGVTQTPKHLITATGQRVTLRCSPRSGDLSVYWYQQSLDQGLQFLIQYYNGEERAKGNILERFSAQQFPDLHSELNLSSLELGDSALYFCASSVEFSGGPKYFGAGTRLSVL.